The clone carrying this T cell receptor (beta chain) was detected only a few times. What it binds is not known. The data were taken from a study of blood T cells in healthy people across ages. A J-beta primer mix and a sample-barcoded 5' primer were used in a second PCR of roughly 7 to 12 cycles. With 12 random nucleotides, a template-switch adaptor tagged each individual cDNA molecule. A single record per CDR3 protein comes from TCRdb applying MiXCR to the 5' RACE reads. This table has about 1.7 million distinct CDR3 sequences, approximately 30% appearing once. CDR1 and CDR2 (germline): SEHNR, FQNEAQ (reference sequence). This CDR3 comprises 16 residues. V gave up 5 bases and J gave up 2 bases, with 18 bases separating them. General study findings and limits: Among long-lived donors, naive CD4+ cells were more numerous and diversity higher than in aged donors. Naive T cell percentage showed a strong correlation with TCR beta diversity. Roughly linearly, TCR beta diversity per million T cells fell as age increased.

The receptor was isolated from a woman in her twenties or thirties in good health. The sequenced material came from blood. The rearrangement uses TRBV7-9 and TRBJ2-5; TRBD2 is a possible D gene (7 bases). The CDR3 protein is CASSHRSGGFQETQYF. The CDR3 DNA reads as TGTGCCAGCAGCCACCGTTCGGGGGGCTTTCAAGAGACCCAGTACTTC.